This is a list of T cell receptor beta chains from one sample in a study of T cell responses to AZD1222 COVID-19 vaccine. Produced via immunoSEQ multiplex PCR; TCRdb's table is partial and in-frame only. The sample carries tens of thousands of clones, about nine tenths recorded once. The specimen was peripheral blood, collected on day 0 of AZD1222 vaccination. All receptors derive from an adult in good health. The CDR3 runs from the conserved cysteine through the conserved F or W. Fields, in order: V gene, CDR3 length, J gene, CDR3 protein.

>TRBV5-1|16|TRBJ1-2
CASSLRPGTGNYGYTF
>TRBV11-2|13|TRBJ1-4
CASTRTVRGKLFF
>TRBV6-6|16|TRBJ1-1
CASKPDRGNLNTEAFF
>TRBV15|13|TRBJ1-6
CASATDYNSPLHF
>TRBV7-9|14|TRBJ1-1
CASSAGGEDTEAFF
>TRBV27|15|TRBJ2-2
CASSLLTGGSGELFF
>TRBV4-2|16|TRBJ1-5
CASSQKGRGVNQPQHF
>TRBV19|12|TRBJ1-2
CASRDRDGGYTF
>TRBV6-4|15|TRBJ2-2
CASSDEGLDTGELFF
>TRBV5-1|16|TRBJ1-1
CASSSPPTGVGTEAFF
>TRBV5-6|14|TRBJ2-3
CASSSGQGTDTQYF
>TRBV19|15|TRBJ2-7
CASSKPGQGNYEQYF
>TRBV5-5|15|TRBJ2-7
CASSLGGSEIYEQYF
>TRBV10-3|15|TRBJ2-1
CAISESSLGYNEQFF
>TRBV5-5|15|TRBJ1-2
CASRLGDRGFYGYTF
>TRBV19|13|TRBJ1-1
CASSIRGGPEAFF
>TRBV7-2|18|TRBJ1-1
CASSLGLTGTTMNTEAFF
>TRBV15|14|TRBJ1-2
CATSRGSDNYGYTF
>TRBV27|16|TRBJ2-7
CASSLYLTDSSYEQYF
>TRBV11-2|13|TRBJ1-2
CASSASGSYGYTF
>TRBV7-9|14|TRBJ2-7
CASSSGGATYEQYF
>TRBV5-1|14|TRBJ2-5
CASNTLMDGETQYF
>TRBV27|14|TRBJ2-1
CASSLAGTNNEQFF
>TRBV19|14|TRBJ2-2
CASSPGPFNRELFF
>TRBV28|13|TRBJ2-7
CASRPGQSYEQYF
>TRBV4-2|13|TRBJ1-1
CASSQDMNTEAFF
>TRBV6-5|15|TRBJ2-3
CASSYGGQGSDTQYF
>TRBV12-5|18|TRBJ2-7
CASGLIFFETAPPYEQYF
>TRBV7-7|17|TRBJ2-7
CASSLDAGTWSSYEQYF
>TRBV29-1|13|TRBJ2-5
CSVLWSPQETQYF
>TRBV7-8|13|TRBJ1-2
CASSFQGQSSYTF
>TRBV7-3|14|TRBJ2-4
CASSLGGPGDIQYF
>TRBV7-3|14|TRBJ2-2
CASSNGGFTGELFF
>TRBV5-1|13|TRBJ1-1
CASSLQGDTEAFF
>TRBV7-9|11|TRBJ2-1
CASSLLDEQFF
>TRBV19|17|TRBJ1-1
CASSIGTGLGYNTEAFF
>TRBV9|15|TRBJ2-1
CASSPFGGGYNEQFF
>TRBV27|13|TRBJ1-3
CASSLGRGNTIYF
>TRBV5-5|15|TRBJ2-7
CASSLGGPAVYEQYF
>TRBV6-5|14|TRBJ1-1
CASSQRTGNTEAFF
>TRBV27|15|TRBJ2-7
CASTPSGGNPYEQYF